This T cell receptor (beta chain) was sequenced for a study of Ad26.COV2.S vaccination and SARS-CoV-2 variants. Assay used: immunoSEQ multiplex PCR; TCRdb lists only in-frame clones, some missing. The sample includes 300,000 to 350,000 clones, around nine tenths of them seen just once. Specified treatment: some 20 received Ad26.COV2.S at low or high dose, single or two shots; a few received placebo; per-sample allocation not given. The study sampled participants on day 63 after the first vaccine or placebo injection. Germline V gives CDR1 LNHDA, CDR2 SQIVND (reference sequence). The V end lost 5 bases, the J end lost 9 bases, and 17 bases lay between the germline ends. The CDR3 is made up of 14 amino acids.

This TCR was sampled from a person between 18 and 60 years old who received the Ad26.COV2.S COVID-19 vaccine or a placebo. The input for sequencing was peripheral blood, taken in a trial of Ad26.COV2.S vaccine versus placebo. The genes are TRBV19 and TRBJ2-1; D remains ambiguous. The CDR3 is CASSLKPSSSEQFF. The CDR3 DNA is TGTGCCAGTAGTCTAAAGCCCAGCTCTAGTGAGCAGTTCTTC.